A single T cell receptor beta chain is shown here with its context. Its target is not known. CDR1 and CDR2 (germline): MNHEY, SMNVEV (reference sequence). V was clipped by 7 bases and J by 5 bases, with 16 bases between them. This CDR3 has 14 amino acids. Only in-frame clones appear in the TCRdb table, and some are missing; sequencing was by immunoSEQ multiplex PCR. Of 1.6 million or so clones listed, 98% to 99% are singletons. This sample was included in a study of shared clonotypes between healthy human individuals. Study results and limitations: Only a few donors were included, so the genetic and exposure-history diversity represented was limited. Naive CD4 clonotype sharing across several donors was approximately 5%.

The source material was naive CD4+ T cells sorted from blood. Specified subset: CD45RA+ positively selected. This clonotype was sampled from a man aged 25-40 years in good health. The gene calls are TRBV27 and TRBJ2-3, with D possibly TRBD2 on 6 matching bases. The CDR3 sequence is CASTGGARKDTQYF. Here the CDR3 DNA reads TGTGCCAGCACCGGAGGGGCGCGTAAAGATACGCAGTATTTT.